A selection of T cell receptor beta chains follows, all from one sample in a study of tumor and adjacent non-tumor tissue in lung cancer. One entry per CDR3 protein results from TCRdb running MiXCR on the multiplex PCR reads. The table includes fewer than 75,000 distinct CDR3 sequences, around 76% detected once. The sequenced material came from distant non-tumor lung tissue. The receptor source for this set is a man aged 55 to 70 with non-small cell lung cancer. The CDR3 runs from the conserved cysteine through the conserved F or W. D genes are given only for firm matches. A row's size may be missing; if present it is once, few, many or a size class.

J gene	clone size	D gene	V gene	CDR3 protein	CDR3 DNA
TRBJ2-7	NA	NA	TRBV14	CPSSQDMGASRIGQYF	TGTCCCAGCAGCCAAGATATGGGGGCTTCGCGGATCGGGCAGTACTTC
TRBJ2-5	many	TRBD1	TRBV29-1	CSVGTGPRGTQYF	TGCAGCGTTGGGACAGGACCCCGGGGGACCCAGTACTTC
TRBJ2-3	NA	NA	TRBV11-3	CANSLSSGDTQYF	TGTGCCAACAGCTTATCATCGGGCGATACACAGTATTTT
TRBJ2-6	NA	NA	TRBV28	CASSLGGSSRANVLTF	TGTGCTAGCAGTTTAGGTGGGAGCTCTAGGGCCAACGTCCTGACTTTC
TRBJ2-2	many	TRBD2	TRBV5-4	CASSFGAGAKTGELFF	TGTGCCAGCAGCTTTGGGGCGGGAGCAAAGACCGGGGAGCTGTTTTTT
TRBJ2-5	NA	TRBD2	TRBV20-1	CSGIGGRMKSQYF	TGCAGTGGTATCGGCGGGAGGATGAAGAGCCAGTACTTC
TRBJ2-1	NA	NA	TRBV5-1	CASSLELGRFGNEQFF	TGCGCCAGCAGCTTAGAGCTAGGGCGATTTGGCAATGAGCAGTTCTTC
TRBJ1-1	NA	NA	TRBV6-5	CASSYGSHVSTEAFF	TGTGCCAGCAGTTACGGCAGTCATGTGTCCACAGAAGCTTTCTTT
TRBJ1-5	NA	NA	TRBV6-5	CASSVGKVNQPQHF	TGTGCCAGCAGCGTGGGCAAAGTCAATCAGCCCCAGCATTTT
TRBJ2-1	NA	NA	TRBV29-1	CSVDPYTGSSVEQFF	TGCAGTGTTGACCCTTACACCGGGAGTTCGGTCGAGCAGTTCTTC
TRBJ2-7	NA	NA	TRBV4-1	CATSQGYEQYF	TGCGCGACCAGCCAGGGCTACGAGCAGTACTTC
TRBJ2-5	NA	TRBD2	TRBV4-1	CANSQVTSGIRQDTQYF	TGCGCCAACAGCCAAGTAACTAGCGGGATTAGGCAAGATACCCAGTACTTC
TRBJ2-1	once	TRBD1	TRBV11-3	CASSLNPDRGDEQFF	TGTGCAAGCAGCTTAAACCCTGACAGGGGGGACGAGCAGTTCTTC
TRBJ2-7	NA	TRBD1	TRBV18	CASSQGQGYEQYF	TGTGCCAGCTCACAGGGACAGGGATACGAGCAGTACTTC
TRBJ2-7	NA	NA	TRBV20-1	CSAREFSEQTYEQYF	TGCAGTGCCCGCGAGTTTTCGGAACAGACCTACGAGCAGTACTTC
TRBJ1-2	NA	NA	TRBV6-6	CASSSWLFGGVLNYGYTF	TGTGCCAGTAGTTCATGGCTTTTCGGAGGGGTCCTTAATTATGGCTACACCTTC
TRBJ2-7	NA	TRBD2	TRBV7-9	CASSSPWGGYEQYF	TGTGCCAGCAGCTCACCCTGGGGGGGCTACGAGCAGTACTTC